The 30 T cell receptor beta chains listed next were all sequenced from one sample in a study of vaccination and CD4 T cells after COVID-19 (dated by TCRdb to the early 2020s). The treatment or condition tag for this specimen amounts to: roughly 10-day PBMC culture with coronavirus spike peptide pools or control peptides (ViraFEST assay). What these receptors recognize is not known. The library relied on PCR. Reads for this sample came from an Illumina iSeq 100. At the Johns Hopkins FTIC core, DNA from the cultured CD4+ T cells underwent TCR sequencing with the Oncomine TCR Beta short-read assay. TCRdb reran the public reads through fastp at Q25 and MiXCR, keeping productive beta chains. Each entry is one CDR3 protein sequence, shown with its most common DNA and genes. In all, the sample holds about 15,000 distinct CDR3 sequences, and about 34% of those were seen once. The ten largest clones add up to roughly 38% of the sample.

Sequencing used cultured CD4+ T cells from blood. These receptors were collected from a human donor with COVID-19.

The chain employs TRBV7-6 and TRBJ1-1; a weak D match, TRBD1 (5 bases). Trimming removed 4 bases at V and 6 bases at J, with 21 bases between. Germline-derived CDR1 and CDR2 are SGHVS and FNYEAQ. This CDR3 region has 16 residues. The CDR3 is CASSSGRTVSHPEAFF. The CDR3 coding sequence is TGTGCCAGCAGCTCGGGACGGACGGTTTCGCATCCTGAAGCTTTCTTT. The full variable domain, its missing parts supplied by reference TRBV7-6 and TRBJ1-1, is GAGVSQSPRYKVTKRGQDVALRCDPISGHVSLYWYRQALGQGPEFLTYFNYEAQQDKSGLPNDRFSAERPEGSISTLTIQRTEQRDSAMYRCASSSGRTVSHPEAFFGQGTRLTVV.

This clonotype showed up just a few times. CDR3 loop: CASRAPGQGASPLHF. The CDR3 coding sequence is TGTGCCAGCAGGGCTCCGGGACAGGGTGCTTCACCCCTCCACTTT. The genes are TRBV6-1 and TRBJ1-6; 9 bases match TRBD1. The CDR3 extends over 15 amino acids. Germline CDR1 reads MNHNS; CDR2 reads SASEGT. J gave up 9 bases and V 6 bases, and 9 bases lay outside the gene matches.

The chain couples TRBV20-1 to TRBJ2-2; TRBD2 is a possible D gene (7 bases). Germline V gene sequence: CDR1 DFQATT, CDR2 SNEGSKA (reference sequence). The CDR3 runs to 17 residues. Trimming removed 6 bases from V and 5 bases from J, with 25 bases in between. CDR3 residues: CSAGGHAPGPWTGELFF. In DNA, the CDR3 is TGCAGTGCCGGGGGGCACGCGCCGGGGCCGTGGACCGGGGAGCTGTTTTTT.

The J gene is TRBJ1-1, the V gene TRBV20-1, with a tentative D call TRBD1 (6 bases). Per the germline V gene, CDR1 is DFQATT and CDR2 is SNEGSKA (reference sequence). Trimming removed 1 base from V and 4 bases from J, with 16 bases in between. This CDR3 region has 15 residues. The CDR3 DNA is TGCAGTGCTAGAGGGGGGTTGAGGGGGAGCACTGAAGCTTTCTTT. Protein sequence: CSARGGLRGSTEAFF.

Written as DNA, the CDR3 is TGTGCCAGCTCACCGAGTCGTTACACTGAAGCTTTCTTT. This encodes CASSPSRYTEAFF. The chain carries TRBV18 and TRBJ1-1; D is unclear. Trimming pared 3 bases from V and 3 bases from J, leaving 8 bases between. Germline lookup yields CDR1 KGHSH and CDR2 LQKENI. The CDR3 length is 13 residues.

Turning to this clonotype: The junction departs from germline at one end; a sequencing error may be responsible. The chain uses TRBV7-2 and TRBJ2-1; D unclear. CDR3 length: 14 residues. Germline lookup yields CDR1 SGHTA and CDR2 FQGNSA. The CDR3 bases are TGTGCCAGCAGCTTCGGCGGAACCTACAATGAGCGGTTCTTC. It encodes CASSFGGTYNERFF.

The CDR3 region is CASSPAAGGQPQHF. CDR3 in DNA: TGTGCCAGCAGCCCCGCAGCCGGGGGTCAGCCCCAGCATTTT. The chain combines TRBV11-2 with TRBJ1-5; a weak D match, TRBD1 (5 bases). CDR1 and CDR2 from the germline V gene are SGHAT and FQNNGV. The V gene lost 5 bases and the J gene lost 6 bases, with 14 bases spanning the gap. CDR3 length equals 14 residues.

The chain links TRBV7-8 to TRBJ2-5; 8 nucleotides match TRBD1. Trimming took 5 bases from V and 2 from J; bases not matched to a gene: 7. Germline V CDR1 and CDR2: SGHVS, FQNEAQ. The CDR3 totals 15 residues. In nucleotides, the CDR3 is TGTGCCAGCAGCCGGACAGGGACCCCACAAGAGACCCAGTACTTC. Translating it yields CASSRTGTPQETQYF.

This chain links TRBV5-1 with TRBJ1-2; D remains unclear. The CDR3 length is 13 residues. Per germline, CDR1 SGHRS and CDR2 YFSETQ. V lost 4 bases and J 0 bases, leaving 7 bases between the germline ends. This CDR3 is CASSLEPNYGYTF. As DNA, the CDR3 is TGCGCCAGCAGCCTGGAGCCTAACTATGGCTACACCTTC.

The chain carries TRBV5-1 and TRBJ1-5; D unclear. The CDR3 extends over 14 amino acids. Germline values: CDR1 SGHRS, CDR2 YFSETQ. Trimming took 4 bases from V and 2 from J, leaving 10 bases between them. This chain's CDR3 is CASSEIPGNQPQHF. In nucleotides, the CDR3 is TGCGCCAGCAGCGAAATTCCGGGCAATCAGCCCCAGCATTTT.

This clonotype appeared a few times. The chain joins TRBV25-1 to TRBJ1-3, with a weak D call TRBD1 (5 bases). This CDR3 contains 15 residues. Germline V gene lookup returns CDR1 MGHDK and CDR2 SYGVNS. V lost 3 bases to trimming and J lost 2 bases, with 11 bases between them. CDR3 bases: TGTGCCAGCAGTGATGGCAGGGTCACTGGAAACACCATATATTTT. It codes for CASSDGRVTGNTIYF.

This clonotype has just a few counts. This chain connects TRBV5-1 to TRBJ1-1, with D uncertain. The CDR3 is made up of 14 amino acids. Trimming took off 0 bases at V and 1 base at J, with 7 bases between the two ends. From germline, CDR1 is SGHRS and CDR2 YFSETQ. The CDR3 spells CASSLEFANTEAFF. The CDR3 DNA reads as TGCGCCAGCAGCTTGGAGTTTGCGAACACTGAAGCTTTCTTT.

The rearrangement links TRBV6-1 to TRBJ2-7; D remains unclear. The V and J ends lost 0 bases and 0 bases respectively, with 9 bases between them. Germline loops: CDR1 MNHNS, CDR2 SASEGT. This CDR3 spans 15 amino acids. The CDR3 DNA reads TGTGCCAGCAGTGAAGCGGCGAAGGGCTCCTACGAGCAGTACTTC. Amino acid sequence: CASSEAAKGSYEQYF.

The gene calls are TRBV12-3 or TRBV12-4 and TRBJ2-5, with 7 bases that match TRBD1. This CDR3 spans 14 amino acids. V dropped 2 bases and J dropped 3; count of bases not matched to a gene: 3. CDR3 bases: TGTGCCAGCAGTTTAAGGGACAGAGAAGAGACCCAGTACTTC. It specifies CASSLRDREETQYF.

This clonotype was seen a handful of times. The V gene is TRBV20-1, the J gene TRBJ1-1; 9 nucleotides match TRBD1. V trimming: 4 bases; J trimming: 4 bases; junction bases outside the gene matches: 7. The CDR3 extends over 14 amino acids. Germline CDR1 and CDR2: DFQATT and SNEGSKA (reference sequence). The CDR3 nucleotides read TGCAGTGCTAACGGACAGGGGAAGGGCACTGAAGCTTTCTTT. It translates to CSANGQGKGTEAFF.

This sequence joins TRBV12-3 or TRBV12-4 and TRBJ2-5; 12 positions match TRBD2. Losses at the gene ends were 6 bases for V and 1 base for J; bases not matched to a gene: 9. There are 17 residues in the CDR3. The CDR3: CASRVGGLAGFQETQYF. DNA of the CDR3: TGTGCCAGCAGGGTAGGGGGACTAGCGGGTTTCCAAGAGACCCAGTACTTC.

The chain employs TRBV6-1 and TRBJ1-5; perhaps TRBD1 as D (5 bases). The germline V and J ends were trimmed by 3 bases and 9 bases, with 18 bases remaining between them. CDR3 length: 15 residues. Germline lookup yields CDR1 MNHNS and CDR2 SASEGT. The DNA for the CDR3 is TGTGCCAGCAGTGATGTGGGGGGACTGTGGTCGCCCCAGCATTTT. Translated, it gives CASSDVGGLWSPQHF.

The chain combines TRBV28 with TRBJ1-1, with D hard to call. Germline CDR1 is MDHEN and CDR2 is SYDVKM. Trimming cost V 5 bases and J 7 bases, with 8 bases left between them. The CDR3 runs to 11 residues. CDR3: CASSPRSEAFF. The CDR3 region has the DNA TGTGCCAGCAGTCCCAGAAGTGAAGCTTTCTTT.

The chain employs TRBV6-7 and TRBJ1-1; D perhaps matches TRBD1 (5 bases). TRBV6-7 is known as an ORF, though its function is uncertain. There are 16 residues in the CDR3. Deletions cut 1 base from V and 1 base from J, with 13 bases between. DNA of the CDR3: TGTGCCAGCAGTTACTTTAACCCGGACAAGAACACTGAAGCTTTCTTT. Translated, it gives CASSYFNPDKNTEAFF.

The chain has TRBV12-3 or TRBV12-4 and TRBJ1-1; no reliable D call. This CDR3 spans 13 amino acids. Trimming took 3 bases from V and 1 from J, leaving 6 bases between them. The CDR3 reads CASSLEGNTEAFF. CDR3 in DNA: TGTGCCAGCAGTTTGGAGGGGAACACTGAAGCTTTCTTT.

V and J are TRBV7-2 and TRBJ2-5; D could derive from TRBD1 or TRBD2 (5 bases each). The germline V gene has CDR1 SGHTA and CDR2 FQGNSA. The CDR3 is 14 residues long. The V end was cut by 8 bases, the J end by 7 bases, with 20 bases between. CDR3 nucleotide sequence: TGTGCCAGCTGTCCCGGGATAGGGGTCGGGACCCAGTACTTC. It specifies CASCPGIGVGTQYF.

The chain links TRBV7-9 to TRBJ1-2; D unresolved. CDR3 length: 15 residues. CDR1 and CDR2 from the germline V gene are SEHNR and FQNEAQ (reference sequence). The V gene lost 5 bases and the J gene lost 0 bases, with 13 bases spanning the gap. The CDR3 sequence: CASSPGLGANYGYTF. The CDR3 DNA is TGTGCCAGCAGCCCCGGTCTGGGCGCTAACTATGGCTACACCTTC. The full variable domain, with the rest looked up from reference TRBV7-9 and TRBJ1-2, is DTGVSQNPRHKITKRGQNVTFRCDPISEHNRLYWYRQTLGQGPEFLTYFQNEAQLEKSRLLSDRFSAERPKGSFSTLEIQRTEQGDSAMYLCASSPGLGANYGYTFGSGTRLTVV.

In its sample, this clonotype was seen a few times. The V and J genes are TRBV14 and TRBJ1-2, with D possibly being TRBD1 (5 bases). The V and J ends lost 4 bases and 4 bases respectively, with 13 bases between them. Germline V CDR1 and CDR2: SGHDN, FVKESK. CDR3 length: 14 residues. In DNA form, the CDR3 reads TGTGCCAGCAGCCGAGAGACAGAGTCCTATGGCTACACCTTC. Residues: CASSRETESYGYTF. Based on the CDR3 plus reference TRBV14 and TRBJ1-2, the full variable domain is EAGVTQFPSHSVIEKGQTVTLRCDPISGHDNLYWYRRVMGKEIKFLLHFVKESKQDESGMPNNRFLAERTGGTYSTLKVQPAELEDSGVYFCASSRETESYGYTFGSGTRLTVV.

The chain is built from TRBV6-1 and TRBJ1-1; a possible D gene is TRBD1 (6 bases). The CDR3 spans 12 residues. V lost 7 bases and J lost 10, with 16 bases in between. Per germline, CDR1 MNHNS and CDR2 SASEGT. The CDR3 is CASITQGRVAFF. The CDR3 nucleotides are TGTGCCAGCATTACCCAGGGGCGGGTAGCTTTCTTT.

Turning to this clonotype: Without the conserved terminal phenylalanine or tryptophan, this CDR3 likely stems from a read error. The V call is TRBV6-1, the J call TRBJ1-2; D gene uncertain. Germline CDR1 and CDR2: MNHNS and SASEGT. V lost 6 bases and J 5 bases, leaving 13 bases between the germline ends. The CDR3 is 13 amino acids. CDR3 DNA sequence: TGTGCCAGCAGGGGTGAGCAGGCTTATGGCTACACCTCC. It specifies CASRGEQAYGYTS.

The V and J genes are TRBV24-1 and TRBJ2-3; D is undetermined. The CDR3 length is 12 residues. From germline, CDR1 is KGHDR and CDR2 SFDVKD. Trimming cost V 5 bases and J 0 bases, with 2 bases left between them. CDR3 sequence: CATSASTDTQYF. The CDR3, as DNA: TGTGCCACCAGTGCCAGCACAGATACGCAGTATTTT.

This clonotype was counted only a few times. The V call is TRBV20-1, the J call TRBJ1-5; tentatively, D is TRBD1 (6 bases). The CDR3 loop spans 14 amino acids. V was trimmed by 5 bases and J by 5 bases, leaving 16 bases between them. The germline CDR1 and CDR2 sequences are DFQATT and SNEGSKA (reference sequence). CDR3 nucleotides: TGCAGTGCTGTGATTGGGGGCCGGGATCAGCCCCAGCATTTT. Translating gives CSAVIGGRDQPQHF.

A single count supports this clonotype. This sequence joins TRBV11-3 and TRBJ2-2, with TRBD2 matching over 12 bases. Germline lookup yields CDR1 SGHNT and CDR2 YENEEA. There are 16 residues in the CDR3. The V segment lost 9 bases and the J segment 3 bases; nucleotides outside the gene matches: 8. The CDR3 coding sequence is TGTGCCAGTTCCGGACTAGCGGGGTGGGACACCGGGGAGCTGTTTTTT. It yields the protein CASSGLAGWDTGELFF.

This chain joins TRBV20-1 and TRBJ1-1, with no clear D. Looked up from germline, CDR1 is DFQATT and CDR2 is SNEGSKA (reference sequence). V gave up 0 bases and J gave up 11 bases, with 13 bases separating them. CDR3 size: 12 residues. The CDR3 DNA is TGCAGTGCTAGAGATTCGGGCGGGAGGGCTTTCTTT. The encoded protein is CSARDSGGRAFF.

V and J are TRBV20-1 and TRBJ1-6; TRBD1 matches 10 bases. Germline-derived CDR1 and CDR2 are DFQATT and SNEGSKA (reference sequence). The CDR3 covers 15 residues. Trimming removed 6 bases from V and 0 bases from J; junction bases left unmatched: 2. The CDR3 reads CSAGQGSSYNSPLHF. CDR3 in DNA: TGCAGTGCGGGACAGGGGAGCTCCTATAATTCACCCCTCCACTTT.